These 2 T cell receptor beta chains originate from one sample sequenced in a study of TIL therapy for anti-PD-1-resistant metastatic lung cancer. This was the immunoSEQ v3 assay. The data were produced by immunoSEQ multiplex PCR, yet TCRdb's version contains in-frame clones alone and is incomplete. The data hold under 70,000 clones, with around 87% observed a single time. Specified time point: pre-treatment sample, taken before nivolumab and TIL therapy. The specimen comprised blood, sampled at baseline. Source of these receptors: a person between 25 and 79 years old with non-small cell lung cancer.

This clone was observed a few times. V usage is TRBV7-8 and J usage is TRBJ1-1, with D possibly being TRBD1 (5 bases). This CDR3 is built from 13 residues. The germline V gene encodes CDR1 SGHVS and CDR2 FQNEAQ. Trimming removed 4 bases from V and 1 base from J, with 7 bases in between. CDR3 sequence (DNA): TGTGCCAGCAGCTCGGGGGGGAACACTGAAGCTTTCTTT. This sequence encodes CASSSGGNTEAFF.

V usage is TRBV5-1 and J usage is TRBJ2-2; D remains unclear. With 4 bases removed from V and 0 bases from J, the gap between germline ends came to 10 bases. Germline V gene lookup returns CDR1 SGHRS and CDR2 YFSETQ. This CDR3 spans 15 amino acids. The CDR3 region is CASSPPRSNTGELFF. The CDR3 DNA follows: TGCGCCAGCAGCCCGCCCCGTTCGAACACCGGGGAGCTGTTTTTT.